This T cell receptor (beta chain) was sequenced during a study of blood T cells in healthy people across ages. General study findings and limits: Unsorted PBMCs ruled out conclusive naive versus antigen-experienced comparison. Higher diversity, along with more naive CD4+ cells, distinguished long-lived donors from aged donors. Naive T cell percentage strongly correlated with TCR beta diversity.

To note about this clonotype: The antigen is not known.

The J segment lost 5 bases and the V segment lost 4 bases, leaving 3 bases of the junction unmatched. Germline V gene sequence: CDR1 SGHTA, CDR2 FQGNSA. This CDR3 is built from 15 residues. Primed by a sample-barcoded 5' primer and a J-beta primer mix, a second PCR proceeded for 7 to 11 cycles. Every sample returned 2.5 million or more CDR3-containing paired-end reads. One entry per CDR3 protein results from TCRdb running MiXCR on the 5' RACE reads. This table holds 700,000 to 1,000,000 distinct CDR3 sequences, more than 40% found once. Sequencing was performed on blood. This TCR was sampled from a man aged 55 to 69 in good health. This chain links TRBV7-2 with TRBJ1-6; 9 nucleotides align to TRBD1. This CDR3 reads CASSYTGGNNSPLHF. The DNA of the CDR3 is TGTGCCAGCAGCTATACAGGGGGCAATAATTCACCCCTCCACTTT.